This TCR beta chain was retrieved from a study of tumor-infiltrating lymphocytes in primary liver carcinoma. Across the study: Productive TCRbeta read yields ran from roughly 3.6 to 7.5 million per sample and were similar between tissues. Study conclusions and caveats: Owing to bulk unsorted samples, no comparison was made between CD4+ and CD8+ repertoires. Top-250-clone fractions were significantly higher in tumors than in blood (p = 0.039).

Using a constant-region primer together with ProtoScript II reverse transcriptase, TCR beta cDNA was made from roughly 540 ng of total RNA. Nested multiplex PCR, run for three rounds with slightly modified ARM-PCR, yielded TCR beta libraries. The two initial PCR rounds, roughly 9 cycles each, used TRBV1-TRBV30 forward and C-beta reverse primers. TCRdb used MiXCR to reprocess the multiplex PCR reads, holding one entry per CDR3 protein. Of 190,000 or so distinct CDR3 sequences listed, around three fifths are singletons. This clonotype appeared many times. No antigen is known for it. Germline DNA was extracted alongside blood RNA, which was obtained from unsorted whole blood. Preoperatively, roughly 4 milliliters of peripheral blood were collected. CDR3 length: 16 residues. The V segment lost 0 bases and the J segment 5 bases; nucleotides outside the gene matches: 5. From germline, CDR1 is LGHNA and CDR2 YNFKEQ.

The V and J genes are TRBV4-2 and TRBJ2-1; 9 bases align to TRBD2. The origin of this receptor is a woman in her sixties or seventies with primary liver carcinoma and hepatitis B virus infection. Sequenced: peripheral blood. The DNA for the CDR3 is TGTGCCAGCAGCCAAGAGAGACTAGCGGAACACAATGAGCAGTTCTTC. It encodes CASSQERLAEHNEQFF.